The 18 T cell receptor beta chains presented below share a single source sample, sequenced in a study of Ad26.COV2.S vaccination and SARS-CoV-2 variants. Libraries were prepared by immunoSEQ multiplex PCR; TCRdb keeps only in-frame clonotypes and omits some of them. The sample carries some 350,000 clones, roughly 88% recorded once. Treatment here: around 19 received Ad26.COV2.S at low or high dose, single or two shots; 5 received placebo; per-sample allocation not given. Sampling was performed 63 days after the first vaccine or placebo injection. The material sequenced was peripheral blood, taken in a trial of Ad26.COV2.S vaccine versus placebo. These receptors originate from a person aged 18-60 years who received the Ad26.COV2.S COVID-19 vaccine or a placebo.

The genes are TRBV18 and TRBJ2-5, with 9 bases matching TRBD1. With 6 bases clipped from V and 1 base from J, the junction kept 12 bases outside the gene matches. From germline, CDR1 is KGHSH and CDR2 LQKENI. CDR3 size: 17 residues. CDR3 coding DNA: TGTGCCAGCTCGGGCCTTGACAGGGGGATATCCCAAGAGACCCAGTACTTC. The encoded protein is CASSGLDRGISQETQYF.

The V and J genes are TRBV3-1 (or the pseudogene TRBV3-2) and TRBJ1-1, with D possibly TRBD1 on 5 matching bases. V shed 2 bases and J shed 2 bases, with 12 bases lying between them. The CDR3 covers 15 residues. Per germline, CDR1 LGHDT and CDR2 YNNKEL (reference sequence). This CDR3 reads CASSQNWDGNTEAFF. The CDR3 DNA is TGTGCCAGCAGCCAAAACTGGGACGGTAACACTGAAGCTTTCTTT.

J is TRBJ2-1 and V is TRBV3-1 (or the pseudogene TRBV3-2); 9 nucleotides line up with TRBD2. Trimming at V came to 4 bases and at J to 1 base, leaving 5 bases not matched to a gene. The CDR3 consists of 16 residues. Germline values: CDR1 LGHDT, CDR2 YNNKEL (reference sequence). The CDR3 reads CASSLMLAGSYNEQFF. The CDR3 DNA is TGTGCCAGCAGCCTCATGCTAGCGGGGTCCTACAATGAGCAGTTCTTC.

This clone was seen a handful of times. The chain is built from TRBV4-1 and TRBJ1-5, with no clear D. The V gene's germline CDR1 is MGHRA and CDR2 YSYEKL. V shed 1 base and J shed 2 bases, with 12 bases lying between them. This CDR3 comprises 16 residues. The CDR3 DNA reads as TGCGCCAGCAGCCAAGTCGCCTTGGAAGGCAATCAGCCCCAGCATTTT. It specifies CASSQVALEGNQPQHF.

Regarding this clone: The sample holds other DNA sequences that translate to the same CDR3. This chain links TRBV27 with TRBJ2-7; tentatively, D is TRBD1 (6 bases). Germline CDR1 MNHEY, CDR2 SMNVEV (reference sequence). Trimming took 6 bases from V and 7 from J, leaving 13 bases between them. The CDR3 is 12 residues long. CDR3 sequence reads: CASSRQGLEQYF. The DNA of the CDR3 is TGTGCCAGCAGCCGCCAGGGGTTAGAGCAGTACTTC.

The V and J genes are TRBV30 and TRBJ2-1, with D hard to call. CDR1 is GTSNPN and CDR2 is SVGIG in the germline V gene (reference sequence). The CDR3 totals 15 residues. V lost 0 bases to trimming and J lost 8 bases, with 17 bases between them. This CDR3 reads CAWSVRGLTLDEQFF. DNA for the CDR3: TGTGCCTGGAGTGTTAGAGGCCTTACTTTGGATGAGCAGTTCTTC.

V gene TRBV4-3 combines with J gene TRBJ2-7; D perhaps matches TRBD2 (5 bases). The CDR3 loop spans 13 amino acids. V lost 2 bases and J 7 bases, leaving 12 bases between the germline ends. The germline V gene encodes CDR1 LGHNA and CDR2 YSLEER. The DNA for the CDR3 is TGCGCCAGCAGCCAACAGCGGCTAGGTGAGCAGTACTTC. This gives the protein CASSQQRLGEQYF.

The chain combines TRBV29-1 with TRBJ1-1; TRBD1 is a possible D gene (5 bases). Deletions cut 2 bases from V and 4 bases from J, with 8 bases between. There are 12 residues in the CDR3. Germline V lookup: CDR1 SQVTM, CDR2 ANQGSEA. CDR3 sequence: CSVEPGGTEAFF. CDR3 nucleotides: TGCAGCGTTGAACCCGGGGGCACTGAAGCTTTCTTT. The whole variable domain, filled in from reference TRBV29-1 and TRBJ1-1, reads SAVISQKPSRDICQRGTSLTIQCQVDSQVTMMFWYRQQPGQSLTLIATANQGSEATYESGFVIDKFPISRPNLTFSTLTVSNMSPEDSSIYLCSVEPGGTEAFFGQGTRLTVV.

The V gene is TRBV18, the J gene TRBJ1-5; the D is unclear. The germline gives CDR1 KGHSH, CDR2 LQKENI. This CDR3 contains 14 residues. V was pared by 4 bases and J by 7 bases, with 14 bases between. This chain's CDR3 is CASSLNKARQPQHF. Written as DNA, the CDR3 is TGTGCCAGCTCACTTAACAAGGCGAGGCAGCCCCAGCATTTT. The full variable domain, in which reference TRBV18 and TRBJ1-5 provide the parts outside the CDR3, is NAGVMQNPRHLVRRRGQEARLRCSPMKGHSHVYWYRQLPEEGLKFMVYLQKENIIDESGMPKERFSAEFPKEGPSILRIQQVVRGDSAAYFCASSLNKARQPQHFGDGTRLSIL.

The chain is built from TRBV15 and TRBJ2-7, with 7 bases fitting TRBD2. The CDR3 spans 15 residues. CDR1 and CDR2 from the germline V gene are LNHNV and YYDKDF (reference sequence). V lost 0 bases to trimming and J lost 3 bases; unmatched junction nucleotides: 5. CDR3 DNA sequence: TGTGCCACCAGCAGAGAAGCGGGACTTCTCTACGAGCAGTACGTC. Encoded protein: CATSREAGLLYEQYV.

The CDR3 DNA is TGTGCCAGCCGAGCTGGGGGGGCGGGGACCCAGTACTTC. This translates into CASRAGGAGTQYF. This chain connects TRBV6-5 to TRBJ2-5; possibly TRBD2 for D (7 bases). Germline V gene data show CDR1 as MNHEY and CDR2 as SVGAGI. Trimming shortened V by 8 bases and J by 7 bases, and 17 bases separated the two germline ends. The CDR3 extends over 13 amino acids.

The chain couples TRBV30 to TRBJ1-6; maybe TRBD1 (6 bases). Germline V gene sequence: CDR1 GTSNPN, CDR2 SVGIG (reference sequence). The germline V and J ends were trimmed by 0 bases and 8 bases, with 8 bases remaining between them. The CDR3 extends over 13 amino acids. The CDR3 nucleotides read TGTGCCTGGAGTGTAGGGGGAGATTCACCCCTCCACTTT. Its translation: CAWSVGGDSPLHF.

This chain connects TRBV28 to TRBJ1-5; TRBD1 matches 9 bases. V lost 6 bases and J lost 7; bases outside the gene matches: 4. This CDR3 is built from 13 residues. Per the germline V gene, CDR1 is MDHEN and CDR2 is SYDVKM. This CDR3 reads CASSGTGFQPQHF. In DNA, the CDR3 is TGTGCCAGCAGCGGGACAGGGTTCCAGCCCCAGCATTTT.

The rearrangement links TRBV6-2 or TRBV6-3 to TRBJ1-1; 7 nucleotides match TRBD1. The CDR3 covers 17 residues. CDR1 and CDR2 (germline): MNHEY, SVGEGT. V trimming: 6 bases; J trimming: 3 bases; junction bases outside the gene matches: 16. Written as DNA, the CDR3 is TGTGCCAGCAGCCGCCCTTTGAGGGGGCGGGCGGACACTGAAGCTTTCTTT. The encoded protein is CASSRPLRGRADTEAFF.

CDR3 sequence reads: CASSSPSGTYNEQFF. CDR3 DNA sequence: TGTGCCAGCAGCTCCCCCTCCGGTACCTACAATGAGCAGTTCTTC. This chain links TRBV11-3 with TRBJ2-1; D is uncertain. Between the trimmed V and J ends, which lost 4 bases and 2 bases, there was a span of 12 bases. CDR1 and CDR2 from the germline V gene are SGHNT and YENEEA. The CDR3 spans 15 residues.

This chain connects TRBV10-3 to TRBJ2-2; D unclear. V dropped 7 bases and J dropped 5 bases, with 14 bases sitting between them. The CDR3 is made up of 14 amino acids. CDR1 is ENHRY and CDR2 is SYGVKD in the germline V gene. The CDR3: CAINSGEGTGELFF. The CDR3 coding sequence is TGTGCCATCAACAGTGGAGAAGGTACCGGGGAGCTGTTTTTT.

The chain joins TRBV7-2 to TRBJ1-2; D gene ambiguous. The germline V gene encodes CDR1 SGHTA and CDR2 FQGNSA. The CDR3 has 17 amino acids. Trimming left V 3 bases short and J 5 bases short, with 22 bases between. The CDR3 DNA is TGTGCCAGCAGCTTTAGTCGGTTGGAGGTACCCTTTTATGGCTACACCTTC. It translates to CASSFSRLEVPFYGYTF. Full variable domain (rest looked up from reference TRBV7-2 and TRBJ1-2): GAGVSQSPSNKVTEKGKDVELRCDPISGHTALYWYRQSLGQGLEFLIYFQGNSAPDKSGLPSDRFSAERTGGSVSTLTIQRTQQEDSAVYLCASSFSRLEVPFYGYTFGSGTRLTVV.

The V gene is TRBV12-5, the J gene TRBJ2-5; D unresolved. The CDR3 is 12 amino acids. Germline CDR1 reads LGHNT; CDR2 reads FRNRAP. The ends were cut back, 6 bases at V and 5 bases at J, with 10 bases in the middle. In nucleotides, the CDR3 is TGTGCTAGTGGGCGAGAAGATGAGACCCAGTACTTC. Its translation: CASGREDETQYF.